Below, one TCR beta chain is given with its context. This record belongs to a study of type 1 regulatory T cells. V lost 0 bases and J 4 bases, leaving 12 bases between the germline ends. There are 15 residues in the CDR3. Germline V gene sequence: CDR1 LNHDA, CDR2 SQIVND (reference sequence). In TCRdb, the reads were re-called with MiXCR into one record per CDR3 protein. The sample shows about 100,000 distinct CDR3 sequences, about a third of them seen only once. Input material: CD4+ T cells, either the whole sample or a sorted fraction (not recorded which). The clonotype originates from a human donor in good health. V gene TRBV19 combines with J gene TRBJ1-2; D gene ambiguous. The CDR3 DNA is TGTGCCAGTAGTATAGATCCCGGACGTCCCTATGGCTACACCTTC. This gives the protein CASSIDPGRPYGYTF.